This TCR beta chain emerged from a study of shared clonotypes between healthy human individuals. Study summary: The study enrolled two women and a few men aged 18 to 49.

In the case of this clone: Its specificity is unknown.

Germline values: CDR1 MNHNY, CDR2 SVGAGI (reference sequence). V shed 6 bases and J 7 bases; nucleotides not matched to a gene: 5. The CDR3 extends over 12 amino acids. Points from the study as a whole: Only blood samples were collected, and tissue repertoires likely differ.

A roughly 200 ng quantity of DNA, around 30,000 T cell genomes, went into the sorted-subset replicate PCRs. Assay used: immunoSEQ multiplex PCR; TCRdb lists only in-frame clones, some missing. The profile shows roughly 2.6 million clones, over 85% of them singletons. The chain recombines TRBV6-6 with TRBJ2-7, with 8 bases aligning to TRBD1. This clonotype was obtained from a man aged 18-30 years in good health. Specimen: naive CD4+ T cells sorted from blood. The subset was: CD45RA+ positively selected. The CDR3 region is CASSLTGVEQYF. CDR3 DNA: TGTGCCAGCAGCCTGACAGGGGTGGAGCAGTACTTC.